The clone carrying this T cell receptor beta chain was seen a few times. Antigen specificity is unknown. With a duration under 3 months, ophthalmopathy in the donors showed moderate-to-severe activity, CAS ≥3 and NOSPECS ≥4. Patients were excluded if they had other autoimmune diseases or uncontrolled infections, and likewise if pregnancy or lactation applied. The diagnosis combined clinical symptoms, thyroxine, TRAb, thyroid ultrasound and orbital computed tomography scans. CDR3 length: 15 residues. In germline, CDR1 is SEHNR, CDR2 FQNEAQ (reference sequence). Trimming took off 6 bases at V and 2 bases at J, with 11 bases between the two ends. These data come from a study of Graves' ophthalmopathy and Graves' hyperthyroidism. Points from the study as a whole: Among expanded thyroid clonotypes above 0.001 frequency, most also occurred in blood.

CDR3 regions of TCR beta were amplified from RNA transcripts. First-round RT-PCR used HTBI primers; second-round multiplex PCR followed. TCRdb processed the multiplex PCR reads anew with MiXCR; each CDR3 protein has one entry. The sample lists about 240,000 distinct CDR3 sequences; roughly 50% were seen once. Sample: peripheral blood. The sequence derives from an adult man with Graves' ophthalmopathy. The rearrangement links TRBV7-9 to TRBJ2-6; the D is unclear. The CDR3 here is CASSLWEAGANVLTF. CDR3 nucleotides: TGTGCCAGCAGTCTCTGGGAAGCTGGGGCCAACGTCCTGACTTTC.